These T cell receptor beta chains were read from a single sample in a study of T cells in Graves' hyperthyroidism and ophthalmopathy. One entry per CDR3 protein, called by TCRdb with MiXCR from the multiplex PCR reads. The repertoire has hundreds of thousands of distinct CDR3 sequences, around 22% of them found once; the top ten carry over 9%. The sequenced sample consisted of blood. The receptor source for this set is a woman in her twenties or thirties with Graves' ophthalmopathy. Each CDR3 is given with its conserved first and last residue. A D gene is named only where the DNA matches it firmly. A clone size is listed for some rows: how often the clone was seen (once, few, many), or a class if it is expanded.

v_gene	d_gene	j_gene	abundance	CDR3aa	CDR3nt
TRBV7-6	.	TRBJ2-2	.	CASSLGEAGELFF	TGTGCCAGCAGCTTAGGGGAAGCCGGGGAGCTGTTTTTT
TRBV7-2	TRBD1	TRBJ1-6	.	CASSRDLTGYYNSPLHF	TGCGCCAGCAGCAGGGACCTGACAGGGTACTATAATTCACCCCTCCACTTT
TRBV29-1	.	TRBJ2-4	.	CSVEEGLAKNIQYF	TGCAGCGTTGAAGAGGGACTAGCCAAAAACATTCAGTACTTC
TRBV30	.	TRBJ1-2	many	CAWTLQGTNGYTF	TGTGCCTGGACCCTCCAGGGGACTAATGGCTACACCTTC
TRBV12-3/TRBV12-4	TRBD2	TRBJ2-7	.	CASRFGGFDEQYF	TGTGCCAGCAGGTTCGGGGGGTTTGACGAGCAGTACTTC
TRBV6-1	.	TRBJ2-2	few	CASRRSGSHTGELFF	TGTGCCAGCAGAAGGAGCGGAAGCCACACCGGGGAGCTGTTTTTT
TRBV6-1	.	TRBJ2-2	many	CASSAGVIAGELFF	TGTGCCAGCAGTGCCGGCGTAATCGCCGGGGAGCTGTTTTTT
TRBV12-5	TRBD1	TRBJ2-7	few	CASGLGRGSSYEQYF	TGTGCTAGTGGTTTAGGCAGGGGGTCTTCCTACGAGCAGTACTTC
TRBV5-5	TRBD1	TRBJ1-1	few	CASSVGTGDTEAFF	TGTGCCAGCAGCGTCGGGACAGGCGACACTGAAGCTTTCTTT
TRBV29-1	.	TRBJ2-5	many	CSVDATRGIGATQYF	TGCAGCGTTGACGCAACTCGGGGGATTGGAGCGACCCAGTACTTC
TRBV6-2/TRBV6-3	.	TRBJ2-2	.	CASRRGQNTGELFF	TGTGCCAGCAGGCGGGGACAAAACACCGGGGAGCTGTTTTTT
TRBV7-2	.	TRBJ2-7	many	CASSLARGGPYEQYF	TGTGCCAGCAGCTTAGCGCGTGGGGGTCCCTACGAGCAGTACTTC
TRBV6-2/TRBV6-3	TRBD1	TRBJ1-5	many	CASSEDRDHNQPQHF	TGTGCCAGCAGCGAGGACAGGGACCATAATCAGCCCCAGCATTTT